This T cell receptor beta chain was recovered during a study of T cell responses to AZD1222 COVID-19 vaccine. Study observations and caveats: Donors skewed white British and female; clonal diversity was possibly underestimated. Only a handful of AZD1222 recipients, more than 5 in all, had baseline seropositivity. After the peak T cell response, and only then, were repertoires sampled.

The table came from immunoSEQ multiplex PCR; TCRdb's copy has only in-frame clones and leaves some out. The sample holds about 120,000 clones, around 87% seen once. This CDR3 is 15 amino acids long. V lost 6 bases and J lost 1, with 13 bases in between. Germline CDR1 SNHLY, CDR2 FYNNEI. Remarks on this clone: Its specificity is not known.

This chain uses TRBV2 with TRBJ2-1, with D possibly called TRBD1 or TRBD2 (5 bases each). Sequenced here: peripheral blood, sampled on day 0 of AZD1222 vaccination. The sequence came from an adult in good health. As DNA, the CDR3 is TGTGCCAGCAGCCCCCCGGGACGATCCTACAATGAGCAGTTCTTC. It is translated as CASSPPGRSYNEQFF.